One and the same sample provided the 14 T cell receptor beta chains below, sequenced in a study of cytomegalovirus exposure and HLA in healthy donors. The PCR had 60 Vbeta and 13 Jbeta primers. Generated by immunoSEQ multiplex PCR, the TCRdb table keeps only in-frame clones and is missing some. Found here are about 120,000 clones, about 62% of them singletons; the top ten hold about 8.3%. The sequencing input was PBMCs. These TCRs come from a woman in her 40s in good health and CMV-seropositive.

The V and J genes are TRBV5-1 and TRBJ2-5; 8 nucleotides align to TRBD2. The V gene's germline CDR1 is SGHRS and CDR2 YFSETQ. The ends lost 0 bases at V and 5 bases at J; junction bases unmatched: 6. The CDR3 is 15 amino acids. CDR3 nucleotides: TGCGCCAGCAGCTTGGCCGGGGCTAGCGGGGAGACCCAGTACTTC. This translates into CASSLAGASGETQYF.

This clone appeared a few times. J is TRBJ1-3 and V is TRBV25-1; D is ambiguous. CDR3 length: 15 residues. The V end was cut by 7 bases, the J end by 2 bases, with 15 bases between. Germline CDR1 reads MGHDK; CDR2 reads SYGVNS. The CDR3 protein is CASTHSRWAGNTIYF. CDR3 DNA: TGTGCCAGCACCCACAGTCGGTGGGCTGGAAACACCATATATTTT.

This chain links TRBV9 with TRBJ2-2; D is perhaps TRBD1 (7 bases). Germline assignment: CDR1 SGDLS and CDR2 YYNGEE. The CDR3 spans 15 residues. The V end lost 3 bases, the J end lost 2 bases, and 11 bases lay between the germline ends. CDR3 in amino acids: CASSAQGGNTGELFF. CDR3 nucleotides: TGTGCCAGCAGCGCCCAGGGGGGTAACACCGGGGAGCTGTTTTTT. The entire variable domain, with the rest obtained from reference TRBV9 and TRBJ2-2, is as follows: DSGVTQTPKHLITATGQRVTLRCSPRSGDLSVYWYQQSLDQGLQFLIQYYNGEERAKGNILERFSAQQFPDLHSELNLSSLELGDSALYFCASSAQGGNTGELFFGEGSRLTVL.

The CDR3 is CASSEDSGYTF. The CDR3 bases are TGTGCCAGCAGCGAAGACAGTGGCTACACCTTC. This chain joins TRBV28 and TRBJ1-2; D perhaps matches TRBD1 (5 bases). CDR1 is MDHEN, CDR2 SYDVKM, per germline. The CDR3 is 11 residues long. The V and J ends lost 6 bases and 7 bases respectively, with 9 bases between them.

This rearrangement joins TRBV14 to TRBJ1-3; no firm D call. CDR3 length: 16 amino acids. With 5 bases removed from V and 3 bases from J, the gap between germline ends came to 17 bases. Germline CDR1 SGHDN, CDR2 FVKESK. The DNA for the CDR3 is TGTGCCAGCAGCACCGGGAGCCTGAAAAGTGGAAACACCATATATTTT. Its protein product is CASSTGSLKSGNTIYF.

The chain employs TRBV25-1 and TRBJ2-7; tentatively, D is TRBD2 (6 bases). The CDR3 runs 15 residues. The V gene's germline CDR1 is MGHDK and CDR2 SYGVNS. V shed 1 base and J shed 3 bases, with 13 bases lying between them. CDR3 nucleotides: TGTGCCAGCAGTGAATCTCAGCGGGTTCACTACGAGCAGTACTTC. It is translated as CASSESQRVHYEQYF.

This clone was picked up one time. V gene TRBV5-4 combines with J gene TRBJ1-2; D ambiguous. From germline, CDR1 is SGHNT and CDR2 YYREEE (reference sequence). This CDR3 is 12 amino acids long. V lost 4 bases, J lost 4 bases, and 8 bases lay in between. As DNA, the CDR3 is TGTGCCAGCAGCCCGCCGGGCTATGGCTACACCTTC. It is translated as CASSPPGYGYTF.

CDR3 sequence: CASSLSSSSYNEQFF. CDR3 in DNA: TGTGCCAGCAGCTTATCGTCGAGCTCCTACAATGAGCAGTTCTTC. V and J are TRBV7-3 and TRBJ2-1; the D is unclear. Trimming pared 2 bases from V and 0 bases from J, leaving 8 bases between. Germline V gene lookup returns CDR1 SGHTA and CDR2 FQGTGA. The CDR3 loop spans 15 amino acids.

The rearrangement links TRBV25-1 to TRBJ2-7, with D possibly being TRBD1 (5 bases). V was trimmed by 5 bases and J by 3 bases, leaving 17 bases between them. The V gene's germline CDR1 is MGHDK and CDR2 SYGVNS. The CDR3 is 15 amino acids. As DNA, the CDR3 is TGTGCCAGCAGTCCCCCTCAGCAGGACAACTACGAGCAGTACTTC. This encodes CASSPPQQDNYEQYF.

This clone was counted between two and nine times. The J gene is TRBJ2-2, the V gene TRBV25-1; possible D gene TRBD1, 5 bases. V was cut by 4 bases and J by 1 base, with 10 bases left in between. CDR1 is MGHDK and CDR2 is SYGVNS in the germline V gene. The CDR3 contains 15 residues. The CDR3 here is CASSAKTENTGELFF. The CDR3 region has the DNA TGTGCCAGCAGTGCTAAGACAGAGAACACCGGGGAGCTGTTTTTT.

This clone was detected only once. The CDR3: CASSSGVTGNTIYF. The DNA of the CDR3 is TGTGCCAGCAGTTCGGGGGTGACTGGAAACACCATATATTTT. V is TRBV28 and J is TRBJ1-3, with D maybe TRBD1 (5 bases). The CDR3 runs to 14 residues. Trimming took off 4 bases at V and 2 bases at J, with 9 bases between the two ends. Germline-derived CDR1 and CDR2 are MDHEN and SYDVKM.

The rearrangement uses TRBV19 and TRBJ2-2; D is ambiguous. The CDR3 loop spans 14 amino acids. Germline assignment: CDR1 LNHDA and CDR2 SQIVND (reference sequence). Trimming stripped 3 bases from V and 5 bases from J, with 10 bases between. The DNA for the CDR3 is TGTGCCAGTAGTATTTGGCAGATAACCGGGGAGCTGTTTTTT. Its translation: CASSIWQITGELFF.

The rearrangement joins TRBV5-8 to TRBJ2-1, with D unclear. Germline values: CDR1 SGHTS, CDR2 YDEGEE. Between the trimmed V and J ends, which lost 4 bases and 0 bases, there was a span of 5 bases. The CDR3 has 13 residues. The CDR3 here is CASSLSSYNEQFF. The CDR3 bases are TGTGCCAGCAGCCTCTCCTCCTACAATGAGCAGTTCTTC.

This chain links TRBV7-9 with TRBJ2-7; weak D call: TRBD2 (6 bases). With 3 bases removed from V and 3 bases from J, the gap between germline ends came to 18 bases. This CDR3 comprises 16 residues. Germline values: CDR1 SEHNR, CDR2 FQNEAQ (reference sequence). CDR3 residues: CASSLEGTPRLYEQYF. The CDR3 coding sequence is TGTGCCAGCAGCTTGGAAGGGACTCCAAGGCTCTACGAGCAGTACTTC.